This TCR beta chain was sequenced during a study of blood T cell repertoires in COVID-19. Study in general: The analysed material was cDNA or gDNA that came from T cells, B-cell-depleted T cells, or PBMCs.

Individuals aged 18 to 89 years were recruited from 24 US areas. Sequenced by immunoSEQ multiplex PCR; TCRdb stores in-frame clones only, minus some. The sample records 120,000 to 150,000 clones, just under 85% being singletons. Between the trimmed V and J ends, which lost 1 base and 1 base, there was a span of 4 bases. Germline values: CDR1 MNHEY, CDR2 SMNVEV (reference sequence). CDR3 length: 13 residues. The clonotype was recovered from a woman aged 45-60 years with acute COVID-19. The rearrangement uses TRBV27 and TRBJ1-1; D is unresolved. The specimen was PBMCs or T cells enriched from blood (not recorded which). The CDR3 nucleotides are TGTGCCAGCAGTTTATGGCAGAACACTGAAGCTTTCTTT. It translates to CASSLWQNTEAFF.